These 17 T cell receptor beta chains were sequenced from one sample in a study of OX40 agonist ivuxolimab in advanced cancers. Libraries came from the immunoSEQ multiplex PCR assay. In its TCRdb copy, this immuneACCESS table keeps in-frame sequences only and misses some clones. Where compared with another copy, unresolved V genes explain less than half of these, and the others have no known cause. This sample is represented by around 69,000 clones; approximately 92% of them were singletons. In total, the top ten clones hold about 6% of the sample. The sample here was CD4+ or CD8+ T cells sorted from blood, taken in a trial of the OX40 agonist ivuxolimab. The receptor set was obtained from an adult with an advanced solid tumor such as melanoma, head and neck, liver or kidney cancer.

This clone was found once. The chain employs TRBV5-4 and TRBJ1-1, with a weak D call TRBD1 (6 bases). CDR3 length: 14 amino acids. V was trimmed by 2 bases and J by 2 bases, leaving 10 bases between them. Germline CDR1 reads SGHNT; CDR2 reads YYREEE (reference sequence). CDR3 DNA sequence: TGTGCCAGCAGCTTTTTCGGGGGCAACACTGAAGCTTTCTTT. It is translated as CASSFFGGNTEAFF. Full variable domain (outside the CDR3, taken from reference TRBV5-4 and TRBJ1-1): ETGVTQSPTHLIKTRGQQVTLRCSSQSGHNTVSWYQQALGQGPQFIFQYYREEENGRGNFPPRFSGLQFPNYSSELNVNALELDDSALYLCASSFFGGNTEAFFGQGTRLTVV.

Only a few counts were recorded for this clone. The chain is built from TRBV30 and TRBJ1-1; D is unresolved. The ends were cut back, 2 bases at V and 1 base at J, with 2 bases in the middle. CDR3 length: 11 amino acids. The V gene's germline CDR1 is GTSNPN and CDR2 SVGIG (reference sequence). In DNA form, the CDR3 reads TGTGCCTGGAGTTGGAACACTGAAGCTTTCTTT. Its protein is CAWSWNTEAFF. Based on the CDR3 plus reference TRBV30 and TRBJ1-1, the full variable domain is SQTIHQWPATLVQPVGSPLSLECTVEGTSNPNLYWYRQAAGRGLQLLFYSVGIGQISSEVPQNLSASRPQDRQFILSSKKLLLSDSGFYLCAWSWNTEAFFGQGTRLTVV.

The V gene is TRBV15, the J gene TRBJ2-7; TRBD2 is a possible D gene (5 bases). CDR3 length: 13 residues. CDR1 and CDR2 from the germline V gene are LNHNV and YYDKDF (reference sequence). V dropped 8 bases and J dropped 2 bases, with 13 bases sitting between them. The CDR3 here is CATSHPGTYEQYF. The CDR3 DNA sequence: TGTGCCACCTCCCACCCCGGGACCTACGAGCAGTACTTC. The whole variable domain, filled in from reference TRBV15 and TRBJ2-7, reads DAMVIQNPRYQVTQFGKPVTLSCSQTLNHNVMYWYQQKSSQAPKLLFHYYDKDFNNEADTPDNFQSRRPNTSFCFLDIRSPGLGDTAMYLCATSHPGTYEQYFGPGTRLTVT.

The J gene is TRBJ1-2, the V gene TRBV19; perhaps TRBD1 as D (5 bases). The length of the CDR3 is 15 residues. Trimming took 2 bases from V and 5 from J, leaving 15 bases between them. CDR1 LNHDA and CDR2 SQIVND come from the germline V gene (reference sequence). CDR3 loop: CASSIFQGLGYGYTF. As DNA, the CDR3 is TGTGCCAGTAGTATATTTCAGGGTCTAGGATATGGCTACACCTTC.

This chain connects TRBV6-5 to TRBJ1-2; D is uncertain. The V gene's germline CDR1 is MNHEY and CDR2 SVGAGI. The ends were cut back, 4 bases at V and 8 bases at J, with 11 bases in the middle. This CDR3 has 12 amino acids. DNA for the CDR3: TGTGCCAGCAGTTCCGGAGGAAGAGGCTACACCTTC. This gives the protein CASSSGGRGYTF.

As DNA, the CDR3 is TGTGCCAGCAGTTCGGGACAGAACTATGGCTACACCTTC. Translating it yields CASSSGQNYGYTF. This chain joins TRBV27 and TRBJ1-2; TRBD1 aligns across 7 bases. The germline gives CDR1 MNHEY, CDR2 SMNVEV (reference sequence). Losses at the gene ends were 4 bases for V and 2 bases for J; bases not matched to a gene: 1. CDR3 length: 13 residues.

This chain joins TRBV27 and TRBJ2-7; D tentatively reads TRBD1 or TRBD2 (5 bases each). Germline V lookup: CDR1 MNHEY, CDR2 SMNVEV (reference sequence). The V gene lost 3 bases and the J gene lost 0 bases, with 9 bases spanning the gap. CDR3 length: 14 residues. As DNA, the CDR3 is TGTGCCAGCAGTTTGGGACCGTTCTCCTACGAGCAGTACTTC. Protein sequence: CASSLGPFSYEQYF.

The chain has TRBV7-9 and TRBJ1-6; 9 bases align to TRBD1. Germline CDR1 is SEHNR and CDR2 is FQNEAQ (reference sequence). After removal of 4 bases from V and 7 bases from J, the junction contained 2 bases not matched to a gene. This CDR3 has 14 amino acids. CDR3 protein: CASSSGQGNSPLHF. CDR3 coding DNA: TGTGCCAGCAGCTCGGGACAGGGAAATTCACCCCTCCACTTT.

The chain combines TRBV9 with TRBJ2-5; no reliable D call. CDR1 is SGDLS, CDR2 YYNGEE, per germline. V was trimmed by 3 bases and J by 0 bases, leaving 3 bases between them. The CDR3 has 12 amino acids. The CDR3 region has the DNA TGTGCCAGCAGCGGGAACCAAGAGACCCAGTACTTC. This translates into CASSGNQETQYF.

This chain links TRBV6-5 with TRBJ1-1; D remains ambiguous. CDR1 is MNHEY, CDR2 SVGAGI, per germline. The CDR3 covers 11 residues. Trimming left V 3 bases short and J 12 bases short, with 11 bases between. CDR3 residues: CASSYGSNTFF. Written as DNA, the CDR3 is TGTGCCAGCAGTTATGGGTCTAATACTTTCTTT.

This clone was observed once. The chain recombines TRBV28 with TRBJ2-4; D call uncertain. CDR1 and CDR2 from the germline V gene are MDHEN and SYDVKM. The CDR3 is made up of 11 amino acids. V lost 3 bases, J lost 6 bases, and 3 bases lay in between. CDR3 bases: TGTGCCAGCAGTTTCTTAAACATTCAGTACTTC. It yields the protein CASSFLNIQYF.

The genes are TRBV2 and TRBJ1-2; D is unclear. Germline V gene data show CDR1 as SNHLY and CDR2 as FYNNEI. V shed 11 bases and J shed 4 bases, with 11 bases lying between them. The CDR3 contains 11 residues. CDR3 bases: TGTGCCCTGTCGGCTTCCTATGGCTACACCTTC. It is translated as CALSASYGYTF.

The rearrangement uses TRBV11-2 and TRBJ2-3; TRBD2 might be the D (5 bases). The CDR3 has 13 amino acids. Germline lookup yields CDR1 SGHAT and CDR2 FQNNGV. Trimming shortened V by 4 bases and J by 5 bases, and 10 bases separated the two germline ends. Written as DNA, the CDR3 is TGTGCCAGCAGCTCCGGACGGGAAGATACGCAGTATTTT. As protein: CASSSGREDTQYF.

This clone was picked up a small number of times. V gene TRBV4-3 combines with J gene TRBJ2-7; TRBD2 agrees at 10 bases. The germline CDR1 and CDR2 sequences are LGHNA and YSLEER. V was pared by 4 bases and J by 3 bases, with 6 bases of the junction left unmatched. The CDR3 runs to 15 residues. CDR3 residues: CASSPSSGSSYEQYF. Written as DNA, the CDR3 is TGCGCCAGCAGCCCGTCTAGCGGGAGTAGCTACGAGCAGTACTTC.

The V and J genes are TRBV7-8 and TRBJ2-3, with D possibly TRBD1 on 7 matching bases. This CDR3 region has 16 residues. Looked up from germline, CDR1 is SGHVS and CDR2 is FQNEAQ. The germline V and J ends were trimmed by 2 bases and 8 bases, with 20 bases remaining between them. The CDR3 DNA follows: TGTGCCAGCAGCTTATCAGACAGGGCGATGGGGGGTACGCAGTATTTT. This sequence encodes CASSLSDRAMGGTQYF.

As DNA, the CDR3 is TGTGCCAGCAGAACCGGGACATATAGCAATCAGCCCCAGCATTTT. This sequence encodes CASRTGTYSNQPQHF. The chain employs TRBV27 and TRBJ1-5; D may be TRBD1 (6 bases). The ends were cut back, 6 bases at V and 0 bases at J, with 12 bases in the middle. This CDR3 region has 15 residues. Per the germline V gene, CDR1 is MNHEY and CDR2 is SMNVEV (reference sequence).

The chain uses TRBV29-1 and TRBJ2-7; no definite D call. This CDR3 has 12 amino acids. Between the trimmed V and J ends, which lost 6 bases and 0 bases, there was a span of 9 bases. The V gene's germline CDR1 is SQVTM and CDR2 ANQGSEA. The CDR3 DNA reads TGCAGCGTCACACAAAGCTCCTACGAGCAGTACTTC. Amino acid sequence: CSVTQSSYEQYF.